One T cell receptor beta chain is described in this entry. What it recognizes is unknown. This entry comes from a study of identical twins. Overall study results and limits: With abundant cord blood beta clonotypes, insertions were fewer; memory repertoires showed no such pattern. Models underestimated out-of-frame TCR alpha sharing in monozygotic twins.

MiXCR, run by TCRdb on the 5' RACE reads, gives a single entry per CDR3 protein. The table includes about 200,000 distinct CDR3 sequences, 8% to 11% detected once. Germline V gene data show CDR1 as SGHRS and CDR2 as YFSETQ. The CDR3 is made up of 14 amino acids. The germline V and J ends were trimmed by 4 bases and 3 bases, with 14 bases remaining between them. V and J are TRBV5-1 and TRBJ2-7, with D perhaps being TRBD1 or TRBD2 (5 bases each). Input material: memory T cells sorted from blood. This receptor was taken from a man aged 50-59 years in good health. CDR3 protein: CASSPGPANYEQYF. The CDR3 region has the DNA TGCGCCAGCAGCCCGGGACCGGCGAACTACGAGCAGTACTTC.